This T cell receptor beta chain was documented in a study of cytomegalovirus exposure and HLA in healthy donors. The PCR made use of 60 Vbeta and 13 Jbeta primers. TCRdb's copy holds only in-frame clones and misses some; the assay was immunoSEQ multiplex PCR. The sample includes about 160,000 clones, approximately 80% of them seen just once. The CDR3 loop spans 11 amino acids. Germline V gene data show CDR1 as DFQATT and CDR2 as SNEGSKA (reference sequence). The genes are TRBV20-1 and TRBJ2-5; D call uncertain. The last part of the DNA fits TRBJ2-7 better; the J call may be wrong. This TCR was recovered from a woman younger than 45 in good health and CMV-seropositive. Sequencing used PBMCs. For the CDR3, the DNA is TGCAGTGCTAGAGGAGATTACGAGCAGTACTTC. It yields the protein CSARGDYEQYF.